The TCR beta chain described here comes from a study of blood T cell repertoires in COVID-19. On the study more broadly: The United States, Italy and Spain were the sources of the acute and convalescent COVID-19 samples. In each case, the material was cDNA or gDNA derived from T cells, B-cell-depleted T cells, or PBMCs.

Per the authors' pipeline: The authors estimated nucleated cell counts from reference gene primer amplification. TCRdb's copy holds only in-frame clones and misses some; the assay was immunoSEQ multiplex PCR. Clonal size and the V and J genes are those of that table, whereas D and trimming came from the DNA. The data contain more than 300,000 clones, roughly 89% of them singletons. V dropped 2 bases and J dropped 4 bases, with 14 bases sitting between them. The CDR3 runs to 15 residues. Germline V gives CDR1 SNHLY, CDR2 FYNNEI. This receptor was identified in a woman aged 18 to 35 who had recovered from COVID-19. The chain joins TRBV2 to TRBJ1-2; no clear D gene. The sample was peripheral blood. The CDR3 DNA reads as TGTGCCAGCAGTGAAATACGGGGTAGCCCCTATGGCTACACCTTC. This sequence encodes CASSEIRGSPYGYTF.